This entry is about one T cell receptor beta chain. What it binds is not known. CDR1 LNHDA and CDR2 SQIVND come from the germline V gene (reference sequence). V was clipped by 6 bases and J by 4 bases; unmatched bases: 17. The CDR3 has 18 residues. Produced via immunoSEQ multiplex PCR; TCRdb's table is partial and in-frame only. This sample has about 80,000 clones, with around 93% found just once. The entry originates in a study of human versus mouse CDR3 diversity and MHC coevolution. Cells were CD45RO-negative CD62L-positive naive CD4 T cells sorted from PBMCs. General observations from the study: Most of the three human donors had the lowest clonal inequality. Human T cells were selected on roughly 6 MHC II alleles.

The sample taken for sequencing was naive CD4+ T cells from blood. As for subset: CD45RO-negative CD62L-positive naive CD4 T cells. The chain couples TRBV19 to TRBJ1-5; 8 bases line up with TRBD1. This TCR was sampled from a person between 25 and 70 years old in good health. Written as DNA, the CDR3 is TGTGCCAGTAGAGAGTTAGGGGGACAGGTTGAACTTAATCAGCCCCAGCATTTT. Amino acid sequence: CASRELGGQVELNQPQHF.